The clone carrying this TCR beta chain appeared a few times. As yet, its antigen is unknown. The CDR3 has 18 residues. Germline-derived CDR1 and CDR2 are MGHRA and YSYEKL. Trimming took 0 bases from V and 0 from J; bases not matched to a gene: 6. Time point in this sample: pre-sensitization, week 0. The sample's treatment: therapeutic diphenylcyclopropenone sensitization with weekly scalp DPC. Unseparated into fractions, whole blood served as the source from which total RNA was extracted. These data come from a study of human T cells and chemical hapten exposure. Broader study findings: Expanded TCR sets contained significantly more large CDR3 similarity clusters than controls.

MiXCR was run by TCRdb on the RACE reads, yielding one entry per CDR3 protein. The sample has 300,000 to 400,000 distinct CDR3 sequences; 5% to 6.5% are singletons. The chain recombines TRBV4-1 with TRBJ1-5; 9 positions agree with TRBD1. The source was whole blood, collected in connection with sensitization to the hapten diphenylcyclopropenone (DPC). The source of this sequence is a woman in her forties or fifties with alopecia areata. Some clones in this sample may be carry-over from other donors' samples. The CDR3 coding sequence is TGCGCCAGCAGCCAAGATCCGGACAGGGGTTATAGCAATCAGCCCCAGCATTTT. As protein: CASSQDPDRGYSNQPQHF.